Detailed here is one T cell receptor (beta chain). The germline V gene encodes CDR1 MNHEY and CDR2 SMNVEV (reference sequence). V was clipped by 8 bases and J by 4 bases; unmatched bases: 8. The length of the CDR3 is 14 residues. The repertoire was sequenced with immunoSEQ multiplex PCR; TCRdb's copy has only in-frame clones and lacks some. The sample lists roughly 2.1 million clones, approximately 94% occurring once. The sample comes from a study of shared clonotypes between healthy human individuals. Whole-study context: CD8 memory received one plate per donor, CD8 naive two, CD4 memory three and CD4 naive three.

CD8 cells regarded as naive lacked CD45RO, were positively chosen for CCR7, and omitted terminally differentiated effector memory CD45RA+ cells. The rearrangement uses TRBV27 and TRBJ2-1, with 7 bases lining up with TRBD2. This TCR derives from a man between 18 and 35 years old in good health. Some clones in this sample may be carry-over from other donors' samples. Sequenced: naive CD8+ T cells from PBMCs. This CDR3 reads CASRLWGGYNEQFF. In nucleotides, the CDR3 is TGTGCCAGCCGCTTGTGGGGGGGATACAATGAGCAGTTCTTC.